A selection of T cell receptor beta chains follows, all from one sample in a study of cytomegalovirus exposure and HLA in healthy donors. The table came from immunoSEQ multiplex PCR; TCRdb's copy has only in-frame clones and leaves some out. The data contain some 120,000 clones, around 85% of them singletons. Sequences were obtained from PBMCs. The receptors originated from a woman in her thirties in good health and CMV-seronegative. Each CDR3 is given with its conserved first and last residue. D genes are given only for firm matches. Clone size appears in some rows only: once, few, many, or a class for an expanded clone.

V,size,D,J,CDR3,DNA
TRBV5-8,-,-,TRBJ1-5,CASSSQRGNNQPQHF,TGTGCCAGCAGCTCGCAAAGAGGGAACAATCAGCCCCAGCATTTT
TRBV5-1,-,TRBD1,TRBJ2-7,CASSPGTGGVHEQYF,TGCGCCAGCAGCCCAGGGACAGGGGGGGTCCACGAGCAGTACTTC
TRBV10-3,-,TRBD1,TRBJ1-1,CAIRGQGSPTEAFF,TGTGCCATCAGGGGACAGGGTTCCCCAACTGAAGCTTTCTTT
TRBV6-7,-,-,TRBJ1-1,CASNLLQADTEAFF,TGTGCCAGCAATCTACTACAGGCGGACACTGAAGCTTTCTTT
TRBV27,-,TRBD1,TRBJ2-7,CASSVDRGPYEQYF,TGTGCCAGCAGCGTGGACAGGGGGCCCTACGAGCAGTACTTC
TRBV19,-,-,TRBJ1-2,CASSWDKYYGYTF,TGTGCCAGTAGCTGGGACAAGTACTATGGCTACACCTTC
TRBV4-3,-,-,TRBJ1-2,CASSQDGAYGYTF,TGCGCCAGCAGCCAAGATGGGGCTTATGGCTACACCTTC
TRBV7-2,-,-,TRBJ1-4,CASSSGGTNEKLFF,TGTGCCAGCAGCTCGGGAGGAACTAATGAAAAACTGTTTTTT
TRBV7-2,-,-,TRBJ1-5,CASSLQISNQPQHF,TGTGCCAGCAGCTTACAGATCAGCAATCAGCCCCAGCATTTT
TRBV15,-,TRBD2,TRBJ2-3,CATSSEFSGGTDTQYF,TGTGCCACCAGCAGTGAATTCAGCGGGGGGACAGATACGCAGTATTTT
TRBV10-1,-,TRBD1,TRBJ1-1,CASSAQTGSTEAFF,TGCGCCAGCAGTGCCCAGACAGGGAGCACTGAAGCTTTCTTT
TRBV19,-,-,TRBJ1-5,CASWGESNQPQHF,TGTGCCAGCTGGGGCGAAAGCAATCAGCCCCAGCATTTT
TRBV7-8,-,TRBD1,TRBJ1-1,CASSLSRGLGRTEAFF,TGTGCCAGCAGCTTGTCCAGGGGGCTCGGGCGGACTGAAGCTTTCTTT
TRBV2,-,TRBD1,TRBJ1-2,CASNTGVYGYTF,TGTGCCAGCAACACAGGGGTCTATGGCTACACCTTC
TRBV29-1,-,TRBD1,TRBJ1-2,CSVEVARGREGYTF,TGCAGCGTTGAAGTGGCCAGGGGGCGGGAAGGCTACACCTTC
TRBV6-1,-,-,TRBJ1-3,CASSVVISGNTIYF,TGTGCCAGCAGTGTAGTAATCTCTGGAAACACCATATATTTT
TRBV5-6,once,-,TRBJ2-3,CASSLTGISTDTQYF,TGTGCCAGCAGCTTAACGGGAATCAGCACAGATACGCAGTATTTT
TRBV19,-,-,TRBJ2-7,CASSIGGTPSYEQYF,TGTGCCAGTAGTATAGGTGGGACACCTTCCTACGAGCAGTACTTC
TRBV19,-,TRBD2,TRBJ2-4,CASSIMTSGLAKNIQYF,TGTGCCAGTAGTATTATGACTAGCGGGCTAGCCAAAAACATTCAGTACTTC